One TCR beta chain is described in this entry. Its specificity is unknown. The data originate from a study of T cell responses to AZD1222 COVID-19 vaccine. Study-level results: Clonal diversity may have been underestimated in mostly white British donors. Only a handful of AZD1222 recipients, several in all, had baseline seropositivity. Breadth and depth of Spike-specific TCRs rose after two AZD1222 doses.

TCRdb's copy holds only in-frame clones and misses some; the assay was immunoSEQ multiplex PCR. The repertoire consists of 250,000 or so clones, with more than 85% occurring once and the leading ten covering around 0.6%. The sequence was obtained from an adult in good health. This sample comprised peripheral blood, obtained on day 0 of AZD1222 vaccination.

The CDR3 is CASSFHGQVNTGELFF. In nucleotides, the CDR3 is TGTGCCAGCAGCTTCCATGGACAGGTGAACACCGGGGAGCTGTTTTTT. The V call is TRBV9, the J call TRBJ2-2; 7 bases line up with TRBD1. The CDR3 totals 16 residues. Germline trimming cut 4 bases from V and 1 base from J; bases unmatched to any gene: 7. Looked up from germline, CDR1 is SGDLS and CDR2 is YYNGEE.